The clone carrying this T cell receptor beta chain turned up a few times. Its antigen is unknown. This record belongs to a study of T cells after yellow fever vaccination. Study background: It was SMART-Seq v4 Ultra Low Input that prepared the fractions with low cell numbers. Study-level points and caveats: The appearance of a small share of clonotypes in both CD4 and CD8 compartments was observed. By day 5 rather than day 15, the secondary response had peaked, though it was weaker.

After removal of 7 bases from V and 6 bases from J, the junction contained 8 bases not matched to a gene. CDR3 size: 14 residues. Germline V CDR1 and CDR2: MDHEN, SYDVKM. TCR cDNA was made by 5'RACE template switching, adding a universal primer site and UMIs. TCRdb called the 5' RACE reads again in MiXCR, with one record for every CDR3 protein. The top ten clones hold approximately 25% of a sample with about 350,000 distinct CDR3 sequences, 4.1% of them seen once. The TCR originated in a man between 18 and 35 years old who received the YFV17D yellow fever vaccine. The starting material was PBMCs, obtained 5 days after the yellow fever booster vaccination. The chain carries TRBV28 and TRBJ1-5; 8 bases fit TRBD1. The CDR3 region is CASIGQGGVQPQHF. The CDR3 region has the DNA TGTGCCAGCATCGGACAGGGTGGGGTTCAGCCCCAGCATTTT. Looking up the rest from reference TRBV28 and TRBJ1-5 gives the full variable domain: DVKVTQSSRYLVKRTGEKVFLECVQDMDHENMFWYRQDPGLGLRLIYFSYDVKMKEKGDIPEGYSVSREKKERFSLILESASTNQTSMYLCASIGQGGVQPQHFGDGTRLSIL.